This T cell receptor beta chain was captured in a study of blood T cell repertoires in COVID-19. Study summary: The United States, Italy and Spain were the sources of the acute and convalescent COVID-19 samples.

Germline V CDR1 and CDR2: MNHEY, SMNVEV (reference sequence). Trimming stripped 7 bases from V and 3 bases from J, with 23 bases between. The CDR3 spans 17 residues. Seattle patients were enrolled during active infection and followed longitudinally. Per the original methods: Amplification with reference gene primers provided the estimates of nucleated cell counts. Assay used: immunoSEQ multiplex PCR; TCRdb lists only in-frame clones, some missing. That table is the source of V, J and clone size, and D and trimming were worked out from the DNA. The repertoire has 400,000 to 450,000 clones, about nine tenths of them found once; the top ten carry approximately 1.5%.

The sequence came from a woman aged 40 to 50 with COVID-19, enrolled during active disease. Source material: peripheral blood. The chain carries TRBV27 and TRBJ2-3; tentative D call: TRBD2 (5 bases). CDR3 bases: TGTGCCAGCATCGAGGTCGGCGGGCTAGGGCCGACAGATACGCAGTATTTT. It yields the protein CASIEVGGLGPTDTQYF.